This T cell receptor (beta chain) was found in a study of graft-versus-host responses after intestinal transplantation. The wider study: Transplant types were multivisceral, liver-intestinal, or isolated intestinal.

On this clone: Its antigen is currently unknown.

The method was immunoSEQ multiplex PCR; TCRdb's version includes in-frame clones alone and lacks a portion of them. The sample lists over 100,000 clones; roughly 92% were seen once. Sample: unstimulated CD4+ T cells sorted from spleen or lymph node cells, taken before transplant. The TCR was taken from a human donor who was the organ donor for an intestinal transplant.

This chain's CDR3 is CASSLAIWETQYF. CDR3 bases: TGTGCCAGCAGCTTAGCGATATGGGAGACCCAGTACTTC. The V call is TRBV7-2, the J call TRBJ2-5; D call uncertain. The CDR3 extends over 13 amino acids. Germline V gene lookup returns CDR1 SGHTA and CDR2 FQGNSA. V lost 0 bases and J lost 5, with 7 bases in between.